This entry is about one T cell receptor beta chain. Its matching antigen is unknown. This specimen belongs to a study of cytomegalovirus exposure and HLA in healthy donors. Study observations and caveats: An analysis that came later showed most CMV-associated TCR beta chains appearing HLA-restricted.

This PCR relied on a set of 60 Vbeta primers and 13 Jbeta primers. Profiling relied on immunoSEQ multiplex PCR, and the TCRdb table lists in-frame clones only, not all of them. The data hold tens of thousands of clones, with 65% to 75% observed a single time. This CDR3 is 12 amino acids long. V was trimmed by 8 bases and J by 7 bases, leaving 14 bases between them. Germline V gene lookup returns CDR1 WSHSY and CDR2 SAAADI. This TCR derives from a young man in good health and CMV-seronegative. The sample comprised PBMCs. This chain joins TRBV10-2 and TRBJ2-5; D possibly corresponds to TRBD2 (5 bases). The CDR3 spells CASSEIATTQYF. The DNA for the CDR3 is TGCGCCAGCTCAGAGATAGCGACGACCCAGTACTTC.